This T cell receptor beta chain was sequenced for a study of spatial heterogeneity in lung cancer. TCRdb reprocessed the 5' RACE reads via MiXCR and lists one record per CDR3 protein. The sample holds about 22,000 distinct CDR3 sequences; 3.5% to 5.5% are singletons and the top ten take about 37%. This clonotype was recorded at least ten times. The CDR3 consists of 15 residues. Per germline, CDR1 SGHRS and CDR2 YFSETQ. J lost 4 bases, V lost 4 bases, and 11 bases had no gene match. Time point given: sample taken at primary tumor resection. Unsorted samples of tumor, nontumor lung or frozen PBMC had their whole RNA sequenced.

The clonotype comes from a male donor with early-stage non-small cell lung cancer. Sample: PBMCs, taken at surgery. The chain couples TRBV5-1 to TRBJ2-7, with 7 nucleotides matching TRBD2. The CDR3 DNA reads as TGCGCCAGCAGCGTTTCCGGGGGAGGGCCGTACGAGCAGTACTTC. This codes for CASSVSGGGPYEQYF.